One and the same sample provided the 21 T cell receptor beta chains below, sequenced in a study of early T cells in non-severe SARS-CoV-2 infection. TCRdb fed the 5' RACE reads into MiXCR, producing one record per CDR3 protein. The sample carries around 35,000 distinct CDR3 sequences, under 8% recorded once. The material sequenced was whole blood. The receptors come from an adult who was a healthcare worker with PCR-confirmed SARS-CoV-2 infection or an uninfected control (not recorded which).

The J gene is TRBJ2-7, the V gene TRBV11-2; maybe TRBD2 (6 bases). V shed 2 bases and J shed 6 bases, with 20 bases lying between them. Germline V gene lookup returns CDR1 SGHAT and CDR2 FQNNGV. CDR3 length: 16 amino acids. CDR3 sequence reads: CASSLSPAGASIEQYF. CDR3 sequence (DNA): TGTGCCAGCAGCTTAAGCCCAGCGGGTGCCTCGATCGAGCAGTACTTC. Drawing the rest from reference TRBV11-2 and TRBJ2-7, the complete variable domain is EAGVAQSPRYKIIEKRQSVAFWCNPISGHATLYWYQQILGQGPKLLIQFQNNGVVDDSQLPKDRFSAERLKGVDSTLKIQPAKLEDSAVYLCASSLSPAGASIEQYFGPGTRLTVT.

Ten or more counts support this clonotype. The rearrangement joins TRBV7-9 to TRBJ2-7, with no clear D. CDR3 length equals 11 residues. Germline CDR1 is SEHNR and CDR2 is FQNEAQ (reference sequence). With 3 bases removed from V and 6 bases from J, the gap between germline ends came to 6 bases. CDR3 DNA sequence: TGTGCCAGCAGCTTTAGTCGCGAGCAGTACTTC. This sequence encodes CASSFSREQYF.

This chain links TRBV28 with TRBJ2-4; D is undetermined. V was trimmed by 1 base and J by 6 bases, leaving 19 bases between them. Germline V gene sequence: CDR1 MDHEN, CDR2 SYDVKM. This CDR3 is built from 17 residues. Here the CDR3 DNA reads TGTGCCAGCAGTTTATTCTCGATGAGGATCCGTAGAAACATTCAGTACTTC. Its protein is CASSLFSMRIRRNIQYF.

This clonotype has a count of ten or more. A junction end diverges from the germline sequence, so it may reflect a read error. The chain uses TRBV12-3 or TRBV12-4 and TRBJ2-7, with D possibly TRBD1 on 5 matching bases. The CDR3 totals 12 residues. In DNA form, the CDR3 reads TGTGCCAGCAGCCCAGATGGGGCGGAGTCGATCTTC. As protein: CASSPDGAESIF.

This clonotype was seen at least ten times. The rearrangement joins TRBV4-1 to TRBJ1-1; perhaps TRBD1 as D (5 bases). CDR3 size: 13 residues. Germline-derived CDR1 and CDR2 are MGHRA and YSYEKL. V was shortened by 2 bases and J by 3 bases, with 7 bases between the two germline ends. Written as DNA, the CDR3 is TGCGCCAGCAGCCAACCAGGGTACACTGAAGCTTTCTTT. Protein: CASSQPGYTEAFF.

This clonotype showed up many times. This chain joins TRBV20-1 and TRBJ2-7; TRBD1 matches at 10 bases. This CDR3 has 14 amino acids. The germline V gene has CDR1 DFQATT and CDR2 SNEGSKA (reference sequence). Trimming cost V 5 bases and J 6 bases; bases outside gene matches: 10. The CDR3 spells CSAFRGDRGSEQYF. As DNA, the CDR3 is TGCAGTGCTTTCAGAGGGGACAGGGGCTCCGAGCAGTACTTC.

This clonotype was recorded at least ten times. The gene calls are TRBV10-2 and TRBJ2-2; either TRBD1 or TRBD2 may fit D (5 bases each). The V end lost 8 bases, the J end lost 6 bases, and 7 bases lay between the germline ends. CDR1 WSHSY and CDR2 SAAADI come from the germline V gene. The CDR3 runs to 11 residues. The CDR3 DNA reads TGCGCCAGCCGAGGGGCCGGGGAGCTGTTTTTT. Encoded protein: CASRGAGELFF.

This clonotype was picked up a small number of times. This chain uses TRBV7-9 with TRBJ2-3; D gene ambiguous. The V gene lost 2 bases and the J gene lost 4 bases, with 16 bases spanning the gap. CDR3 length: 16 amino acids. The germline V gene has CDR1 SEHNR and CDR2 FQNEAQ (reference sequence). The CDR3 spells CASSLRNFDFSDTQYF. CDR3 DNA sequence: TGTGCCAGCAGCTTACGGAATTTTGACTTTTCAGATACGCAGTATTTT.

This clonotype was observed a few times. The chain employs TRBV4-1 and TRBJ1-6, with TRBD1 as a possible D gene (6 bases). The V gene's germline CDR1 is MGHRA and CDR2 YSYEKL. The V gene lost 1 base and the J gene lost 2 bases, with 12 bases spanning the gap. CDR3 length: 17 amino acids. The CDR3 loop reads CASSQVLGGAYNSPLHF. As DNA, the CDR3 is TGCGCCAGCAGCCAAGTTTTAGGGGGGGCCTATAATTCACCCCTCCACTTT.

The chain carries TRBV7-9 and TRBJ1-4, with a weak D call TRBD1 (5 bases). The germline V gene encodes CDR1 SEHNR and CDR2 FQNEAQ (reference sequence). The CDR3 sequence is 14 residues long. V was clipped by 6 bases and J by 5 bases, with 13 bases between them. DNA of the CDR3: TGTGCCAGCAGATCCGGGACGGGGAATGAAAAACTGTTTTTT. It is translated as CASRSGTGNEKLFF.

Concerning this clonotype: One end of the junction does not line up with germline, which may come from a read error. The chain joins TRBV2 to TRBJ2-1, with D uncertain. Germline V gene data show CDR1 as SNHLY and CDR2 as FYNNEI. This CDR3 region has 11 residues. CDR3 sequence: CANSSFNEQFF. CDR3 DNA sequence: TGTGCCAACAGTTCCTTCAATGAGCAGTTCTTC.

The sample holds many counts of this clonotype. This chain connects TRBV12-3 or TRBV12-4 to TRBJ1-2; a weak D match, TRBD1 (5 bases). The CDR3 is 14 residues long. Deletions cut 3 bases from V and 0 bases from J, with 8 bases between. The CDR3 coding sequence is TGTGCCAGCAGTTTGACGGGGCCTAACTATGGCTACACCTTC. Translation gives CASSLTGPNYGYTF.

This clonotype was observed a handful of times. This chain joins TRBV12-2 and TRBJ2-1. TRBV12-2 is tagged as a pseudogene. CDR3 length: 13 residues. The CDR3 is CASRLISYNEQFF. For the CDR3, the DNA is TGTGCAAGTCGCTTAATCTCCTACAATGAGCAGTTCTTC.

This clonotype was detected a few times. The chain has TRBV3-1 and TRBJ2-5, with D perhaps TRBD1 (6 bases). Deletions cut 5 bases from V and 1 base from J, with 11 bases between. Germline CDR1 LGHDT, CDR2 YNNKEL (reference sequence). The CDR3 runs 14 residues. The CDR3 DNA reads TGTGCCAGCAGCTTCCGGACAGCCCAAGAGACCCAGTACTTC. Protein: CASSFRTAQETQYF.

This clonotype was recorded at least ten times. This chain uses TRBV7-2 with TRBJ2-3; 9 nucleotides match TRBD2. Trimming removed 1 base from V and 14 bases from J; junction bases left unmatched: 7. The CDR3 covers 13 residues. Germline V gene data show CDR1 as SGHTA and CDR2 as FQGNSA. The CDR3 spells CASSLVGAGGRYF. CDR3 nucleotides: TGTGCCAGCAGCTTAGTTGGAGCGGGAGGTCGGTATTTT.

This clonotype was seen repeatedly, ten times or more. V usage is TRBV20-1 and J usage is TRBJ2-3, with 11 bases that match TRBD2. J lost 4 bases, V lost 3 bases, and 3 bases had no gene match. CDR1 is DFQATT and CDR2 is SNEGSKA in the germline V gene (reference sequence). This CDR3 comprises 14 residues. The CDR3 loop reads CSASTSGRADTQYF. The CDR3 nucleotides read TGCAGTGCTAGCACTAGCGGGAGAGCAGATACGCAGTATTTT.

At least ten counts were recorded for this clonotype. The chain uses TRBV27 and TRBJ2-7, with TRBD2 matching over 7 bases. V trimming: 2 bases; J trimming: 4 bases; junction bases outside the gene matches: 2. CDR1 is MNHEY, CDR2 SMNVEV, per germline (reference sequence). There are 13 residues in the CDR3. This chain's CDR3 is CASSLGEGYEQYF. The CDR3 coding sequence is TGTGCCAGCAGTTTAGGGGAGGGGTACGAGCAGTACTTC.

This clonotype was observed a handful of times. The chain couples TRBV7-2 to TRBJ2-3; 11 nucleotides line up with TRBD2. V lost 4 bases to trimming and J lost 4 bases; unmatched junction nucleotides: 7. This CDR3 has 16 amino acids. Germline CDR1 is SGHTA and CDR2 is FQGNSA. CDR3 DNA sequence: TGTGCCAGCAGCTCGAGTACTAGCGGGAGTTCAGATACGCAGTATTTT. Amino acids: CASSSSTSGSSDTQYF. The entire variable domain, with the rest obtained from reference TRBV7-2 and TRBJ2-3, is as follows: GAGVSQSPSNKVTEKGKDVELRCDPISGHTALYWYRQSLGQGLEFLIYFQGNSAPDKSGLPSDRFSAERTGGSVSTLTIQRTQQEDSAVYLCASSSSTSGSSDTQYFGPGTRLTVL.

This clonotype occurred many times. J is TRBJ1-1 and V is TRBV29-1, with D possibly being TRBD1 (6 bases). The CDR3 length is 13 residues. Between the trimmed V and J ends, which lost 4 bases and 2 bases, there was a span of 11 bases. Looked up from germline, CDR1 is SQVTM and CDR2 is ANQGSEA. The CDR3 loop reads CSVVRGLNTEAFF. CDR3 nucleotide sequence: TGCAGCGTTGTCAGGGGACTCAACACTGAAGCTTTCTTT. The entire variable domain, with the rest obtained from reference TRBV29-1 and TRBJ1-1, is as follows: SAVISQKPSRDICQRGTSLTIQCQVDSQVTMMFWYRQQPGQSLTLIATANQGSEATYESGFVIDKFPISRPNLTFSTLTVSNMSPEDSSIYLCSVVRGLNTEAFFGQGTRLTVV.

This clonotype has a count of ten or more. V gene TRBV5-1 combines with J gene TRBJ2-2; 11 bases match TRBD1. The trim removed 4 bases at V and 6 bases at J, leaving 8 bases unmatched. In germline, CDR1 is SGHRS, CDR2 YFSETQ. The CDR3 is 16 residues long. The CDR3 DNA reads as TGCGCCAGCAGCCTGGACAGGGGGCGGTTTGCCGGGGAGCTGTTTTTT. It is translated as CASSLDRGRFAGELFF.

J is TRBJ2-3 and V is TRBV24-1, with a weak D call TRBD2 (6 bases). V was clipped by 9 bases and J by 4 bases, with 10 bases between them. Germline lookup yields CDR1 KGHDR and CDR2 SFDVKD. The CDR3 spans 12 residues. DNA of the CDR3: TGTGCCACCGCTAGCGTATCAGATACGCAGTATTTT. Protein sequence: CATASVSDTQYF.